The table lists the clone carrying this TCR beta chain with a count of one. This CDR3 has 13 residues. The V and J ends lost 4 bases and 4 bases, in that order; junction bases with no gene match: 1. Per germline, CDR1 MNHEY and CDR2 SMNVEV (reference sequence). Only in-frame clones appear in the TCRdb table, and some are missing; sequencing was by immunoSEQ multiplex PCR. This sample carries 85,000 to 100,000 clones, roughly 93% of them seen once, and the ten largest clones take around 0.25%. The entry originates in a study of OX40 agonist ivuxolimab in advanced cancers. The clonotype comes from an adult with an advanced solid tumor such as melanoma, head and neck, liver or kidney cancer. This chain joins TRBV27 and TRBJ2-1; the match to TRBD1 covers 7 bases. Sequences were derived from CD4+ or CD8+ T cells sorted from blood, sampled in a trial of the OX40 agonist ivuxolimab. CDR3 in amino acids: CASSWDSYNEQFF. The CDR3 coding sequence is TGTGCCAGCAGTTGGGACAGTTACAATGAGCAGTTCTTC.